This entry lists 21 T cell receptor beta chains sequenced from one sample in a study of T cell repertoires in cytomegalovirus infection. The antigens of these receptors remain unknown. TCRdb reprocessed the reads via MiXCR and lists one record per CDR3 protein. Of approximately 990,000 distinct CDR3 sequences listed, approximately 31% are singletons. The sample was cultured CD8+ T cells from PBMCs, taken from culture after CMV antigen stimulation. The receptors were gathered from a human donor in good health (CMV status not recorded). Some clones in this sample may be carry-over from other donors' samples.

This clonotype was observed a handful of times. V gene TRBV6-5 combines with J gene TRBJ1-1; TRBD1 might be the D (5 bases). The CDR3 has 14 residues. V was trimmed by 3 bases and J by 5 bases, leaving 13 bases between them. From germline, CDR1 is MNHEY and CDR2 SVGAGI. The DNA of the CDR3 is TGTGCCAGCAGTTATGAGGGGAGCTTAACTGAAGCTTTCTTT. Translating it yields CASSYEGSLTEAFF.

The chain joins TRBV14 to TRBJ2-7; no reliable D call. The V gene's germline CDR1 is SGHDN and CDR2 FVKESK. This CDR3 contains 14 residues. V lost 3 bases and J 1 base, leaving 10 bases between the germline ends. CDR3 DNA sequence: TGTGCCAGCAGCCAGGGGATGCAATCCTACGAGCAGTACTTC. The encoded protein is CASSQGMQSYEQYF.

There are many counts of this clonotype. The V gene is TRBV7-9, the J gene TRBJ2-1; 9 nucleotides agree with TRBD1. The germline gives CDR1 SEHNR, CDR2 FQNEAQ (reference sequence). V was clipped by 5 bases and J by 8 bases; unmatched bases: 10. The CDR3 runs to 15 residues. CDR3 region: CASSIDLDRGHEQFF. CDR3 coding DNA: TGTGCCAGCAGCATAGACCTGGACAGGGGACATGAGCAGTTCTTC.

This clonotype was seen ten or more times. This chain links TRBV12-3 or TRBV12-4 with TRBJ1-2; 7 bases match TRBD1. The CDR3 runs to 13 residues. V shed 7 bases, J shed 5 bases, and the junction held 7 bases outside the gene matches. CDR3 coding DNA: TGTGCCAGCACCACAGGGGCCTTGTATGGCTACACCTTC. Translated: CASTTGALYGYTF.

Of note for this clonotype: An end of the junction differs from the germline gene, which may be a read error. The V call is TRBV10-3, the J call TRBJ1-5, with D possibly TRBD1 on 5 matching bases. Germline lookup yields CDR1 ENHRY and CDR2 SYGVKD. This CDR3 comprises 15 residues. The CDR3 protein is CAISAGGGGNRPQHF. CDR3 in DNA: TGTGCCATCAGTGCTGGGGGTGGCGGCAATCGGCCCCAGCATTTT.

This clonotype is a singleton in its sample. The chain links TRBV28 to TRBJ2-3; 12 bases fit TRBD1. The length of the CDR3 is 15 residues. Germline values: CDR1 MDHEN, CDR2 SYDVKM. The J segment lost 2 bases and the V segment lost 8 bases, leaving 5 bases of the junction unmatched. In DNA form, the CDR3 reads TGTGCCAGCGGGGGGACAGGGGGCCACACAGATACGCAGTATTTT. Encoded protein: CASGGTGGHTDTQYF.

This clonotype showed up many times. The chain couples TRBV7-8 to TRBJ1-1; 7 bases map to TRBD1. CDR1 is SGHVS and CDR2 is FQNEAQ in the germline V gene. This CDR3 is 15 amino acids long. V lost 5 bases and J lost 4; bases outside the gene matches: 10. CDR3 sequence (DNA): TGTGCCAGCAGCGCAGAAGGGGGCGGGGGCACTGAAGCTTTCTTT. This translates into CASSAEGGGGTEAFF.

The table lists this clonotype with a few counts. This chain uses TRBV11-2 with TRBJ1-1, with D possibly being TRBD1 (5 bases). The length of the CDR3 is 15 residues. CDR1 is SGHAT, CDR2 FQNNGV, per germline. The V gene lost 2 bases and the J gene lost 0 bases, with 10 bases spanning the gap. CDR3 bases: TGTGCCAGCAGCTTACTCGGGGGAATGAACACTGAAGCTTTCTTT. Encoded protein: CASSLLGGMNTEAFF.

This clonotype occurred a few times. For the CDR3, the DNA is TGTGCCAGCAGCCCCGACGGGACGGCCTTCTACGAGCAGTACTTC. Translation gives CASSPDGTAFYEQYF. The rearrangement joins TRBV6-2 or TRBV6-3 to TRBJ2-7, with D perhaps matching TRBD1 or TRBD2 (5 bases each). CDR1 and CDR2 from the germline V gene are MNHEY and SVGEGT. Trimming left V 6 bases short and J 3 bases short, with 18 bases between. CDR3 size: 15 residues.

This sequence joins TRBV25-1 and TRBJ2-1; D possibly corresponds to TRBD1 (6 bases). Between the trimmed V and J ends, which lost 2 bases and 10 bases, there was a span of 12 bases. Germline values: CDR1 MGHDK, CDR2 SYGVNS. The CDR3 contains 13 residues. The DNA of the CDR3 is TGTGCCAGCAGTGAAATGGGACACCAAGAGCAGTTCTTC. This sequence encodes CASSEMGHQEQFF.

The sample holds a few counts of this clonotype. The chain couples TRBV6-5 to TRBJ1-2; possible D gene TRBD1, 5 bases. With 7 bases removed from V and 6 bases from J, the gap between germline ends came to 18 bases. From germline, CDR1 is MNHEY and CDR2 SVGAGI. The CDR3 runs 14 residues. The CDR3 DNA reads TGTGCCAGCACCCCGGGGCGGGGAGGTAATGGCTACACCTTC. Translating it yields CASTPGRGGNGYTF.

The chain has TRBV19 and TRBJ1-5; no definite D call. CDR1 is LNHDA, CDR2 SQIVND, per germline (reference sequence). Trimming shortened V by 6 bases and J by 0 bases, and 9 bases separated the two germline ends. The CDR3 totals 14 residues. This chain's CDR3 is CASSRRNSNQPQHF. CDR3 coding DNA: TGTGCCAGTAGCCGACGAAATAGCAATCAGCCCCAGCATTTT.

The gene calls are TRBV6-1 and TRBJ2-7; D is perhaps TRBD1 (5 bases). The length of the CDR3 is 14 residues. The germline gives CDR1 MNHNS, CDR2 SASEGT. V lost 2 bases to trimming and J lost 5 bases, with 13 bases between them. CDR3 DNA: TGTGCCAGCAGTGAATTGGCAGGGCGCCACGAGCAGTACTTC. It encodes CASSELAGRHEQYF.

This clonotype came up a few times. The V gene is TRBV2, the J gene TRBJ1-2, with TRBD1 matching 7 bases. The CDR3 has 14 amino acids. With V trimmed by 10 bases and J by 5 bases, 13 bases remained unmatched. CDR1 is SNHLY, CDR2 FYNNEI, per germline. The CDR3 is CANDRDRQTYGYTF. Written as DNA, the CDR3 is TGTGCCAACGATCGGGACAGACAGACTTATGGCTACACCTTC.

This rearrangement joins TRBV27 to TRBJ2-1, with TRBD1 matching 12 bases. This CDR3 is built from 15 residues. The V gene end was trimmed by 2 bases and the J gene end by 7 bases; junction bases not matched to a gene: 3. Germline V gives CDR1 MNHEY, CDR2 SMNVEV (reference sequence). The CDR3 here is CASSLRDRGPNEQFF. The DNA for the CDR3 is TGTGCCAGCAGTTTAAGGGACAGGGGGCCTAATGAGCAGTTCTTC.

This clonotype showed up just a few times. This CDR3 reads CASSHYGTSSYEQYF. Written as DNA, the CDR3 is TGTGCCAGCAGCCATTACGGGACGAGCTCCTACGAGCAGTACTTC. The V gene is TRBV7-9, the J gene TRBJ2-7; D may be TRBD1 or TRBD2 (5 bases each). Germline CDR1 SEHNR, CDR2 FQNEAQ (reference sequence). CDR3 size: 15 residues. The ends were cut back, 5 bases at V and 0 bases at J, with 14 bases in the middle. Full variable domain (remainder filled in from reference TRBV7-9 and TRBJ2-7): DTGVSQNPRHKITKRGQNVTFRCDPISEHNRLYWYRQTLGQGPEFLTYFQNEAQLEKSRLLSDRFSAERPKGSFSTLEIQRTEQGDSAMYLCASSHYGTSSYEQYFGPGTRLTVT.

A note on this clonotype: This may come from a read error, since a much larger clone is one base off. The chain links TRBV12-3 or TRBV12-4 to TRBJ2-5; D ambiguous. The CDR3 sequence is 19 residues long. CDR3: CANSFMAELGFKSQETQYF. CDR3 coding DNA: TGTGCCAACAGTTTCATGGCGGAGTTGGGGTTCAAATCCCAAGAGACCCAGTACTTC.

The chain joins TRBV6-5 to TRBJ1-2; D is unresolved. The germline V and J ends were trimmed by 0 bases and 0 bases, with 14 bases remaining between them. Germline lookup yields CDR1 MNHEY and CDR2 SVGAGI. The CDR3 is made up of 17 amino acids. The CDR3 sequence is CASSYSNPFETNYGYTF. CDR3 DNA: TGTGCCAGCAGTTACTCAAACCCTTTCGAGACTAACTATGGCTACACCTTC.

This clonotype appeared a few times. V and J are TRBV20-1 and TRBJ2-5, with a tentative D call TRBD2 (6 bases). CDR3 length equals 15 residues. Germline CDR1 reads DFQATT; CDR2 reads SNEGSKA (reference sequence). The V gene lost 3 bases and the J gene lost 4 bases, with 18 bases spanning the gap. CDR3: CSASQEGPRLETQYF. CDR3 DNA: TGCAGTGCTAGTCAGGAGGGCCCCCGGCTAGAGACCCAGTACTTC.

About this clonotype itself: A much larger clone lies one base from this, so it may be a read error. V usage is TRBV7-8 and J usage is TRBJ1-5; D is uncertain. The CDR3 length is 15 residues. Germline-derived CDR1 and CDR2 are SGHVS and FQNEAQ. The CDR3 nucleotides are TGTGTCAGCAGCTTAAATTCTGATAGCAATCAGCCCCAGCATTTT. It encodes CVSSLNSDSNQPQHF.

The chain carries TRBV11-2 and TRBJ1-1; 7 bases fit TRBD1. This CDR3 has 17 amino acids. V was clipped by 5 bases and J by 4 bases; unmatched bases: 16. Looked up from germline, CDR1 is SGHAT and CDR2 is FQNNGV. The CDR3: CASSPWDREPKVTEAFF. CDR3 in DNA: TGTGCCAGCAGCCCTTGGGACAGAGAACCCAAGGTCACTGAAGCTTTCTTT.